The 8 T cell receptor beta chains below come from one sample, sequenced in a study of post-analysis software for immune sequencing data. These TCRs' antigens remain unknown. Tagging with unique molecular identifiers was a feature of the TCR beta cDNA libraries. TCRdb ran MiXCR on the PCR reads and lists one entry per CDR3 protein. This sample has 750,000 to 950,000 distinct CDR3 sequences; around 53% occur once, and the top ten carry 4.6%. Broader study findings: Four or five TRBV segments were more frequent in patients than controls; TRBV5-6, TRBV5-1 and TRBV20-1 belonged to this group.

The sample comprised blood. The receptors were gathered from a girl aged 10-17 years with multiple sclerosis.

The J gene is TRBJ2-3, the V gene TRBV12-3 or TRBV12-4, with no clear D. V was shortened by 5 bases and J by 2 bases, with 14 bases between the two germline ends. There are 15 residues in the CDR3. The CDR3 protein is CASSRPRMPTDTQYF. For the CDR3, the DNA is TGTGCCAGCAGTCGCCCCAGAATGCCCACAGATACGCAGTATTTT.

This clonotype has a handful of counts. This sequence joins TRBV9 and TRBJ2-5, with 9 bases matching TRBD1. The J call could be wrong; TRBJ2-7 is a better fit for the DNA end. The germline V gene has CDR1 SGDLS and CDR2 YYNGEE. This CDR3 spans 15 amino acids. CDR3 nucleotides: TGTGCCAGCAGCAGCGGACAGGGGAAGGGGTACGAGCAGTACTTC. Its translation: CASSSGQGKGYEQYF.

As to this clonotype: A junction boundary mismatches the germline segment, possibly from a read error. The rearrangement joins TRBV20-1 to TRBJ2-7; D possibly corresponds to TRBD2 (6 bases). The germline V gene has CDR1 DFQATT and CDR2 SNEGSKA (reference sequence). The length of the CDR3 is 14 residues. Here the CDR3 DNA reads TGCAGTGCTAGTGCCGGGACTTTCTCCCACGAGCAGTACTTC. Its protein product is CSASAGTFSHEQYF.

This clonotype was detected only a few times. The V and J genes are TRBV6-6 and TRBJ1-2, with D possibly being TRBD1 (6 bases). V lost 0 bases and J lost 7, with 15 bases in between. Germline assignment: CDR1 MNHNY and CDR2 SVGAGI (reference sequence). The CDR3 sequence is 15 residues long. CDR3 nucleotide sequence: TGTGCCAGCAGTTACTCGTTACAGGGCGACGGTGGCTACACCTTC. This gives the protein CASSYSLQGDGGYTF.

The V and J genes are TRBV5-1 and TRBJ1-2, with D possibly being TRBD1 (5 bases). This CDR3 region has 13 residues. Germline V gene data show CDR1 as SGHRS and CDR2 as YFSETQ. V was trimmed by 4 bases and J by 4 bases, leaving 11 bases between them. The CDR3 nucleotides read TGCGCCAGCAGCGGGGGGGTCGGCTATGGCTACACCTTC. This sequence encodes CASSGGVGYGYTF. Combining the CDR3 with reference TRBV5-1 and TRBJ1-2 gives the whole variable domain KAGVTQTPRYLIKTRGQQVTLSCSPISGHRSVSWYQQTPGQGLQFLFEYFSETQRNKGNFPGRFSGRQFSNSRSEMNVSTLELGDSALYLCASSGGVGYGYTFGSGTRLTVV.

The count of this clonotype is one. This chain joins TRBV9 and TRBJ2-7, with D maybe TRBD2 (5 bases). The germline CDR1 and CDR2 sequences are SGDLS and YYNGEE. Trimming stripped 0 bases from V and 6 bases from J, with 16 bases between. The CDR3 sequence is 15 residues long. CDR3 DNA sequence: TGTGCCAGCAGCGTAGAAATTAAGGTGGACTGCGAGCAGTACTTC. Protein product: CASSVEIKVDCEQYF. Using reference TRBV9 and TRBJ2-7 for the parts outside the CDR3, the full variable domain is DSGVTQTPKHLITATGQRVTLRCSPRSGDLSVYWYQQSLDQGLQFLIQYYNGEERAKGNILERFSAQQFPDLHSELNLSSLELGDSALYFCASSVEIKVDCEQYFGPGTRLTVT.

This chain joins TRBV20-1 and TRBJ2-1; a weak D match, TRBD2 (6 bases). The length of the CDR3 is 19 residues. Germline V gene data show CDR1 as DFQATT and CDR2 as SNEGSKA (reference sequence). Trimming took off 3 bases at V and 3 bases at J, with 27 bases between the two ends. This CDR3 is CSASVRRRDNVGYYNEQFF. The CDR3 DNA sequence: TGCAGTGCTAGCGTGCGACGGAGGGATAACGTGGGCTACTACAATGAGCAGTTCTTC.

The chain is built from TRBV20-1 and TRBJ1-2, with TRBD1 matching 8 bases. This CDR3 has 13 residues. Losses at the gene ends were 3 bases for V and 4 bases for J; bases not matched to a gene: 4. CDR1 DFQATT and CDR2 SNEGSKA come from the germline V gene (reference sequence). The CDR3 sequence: CSARGTGGYGYTF. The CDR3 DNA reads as TGCAGTGCTAGGGGCACAGGGGGCTATGGCTACACCTTC.